The 18 T cell receptor beta chains given below trace back to one sample, sequenced in a study of blood T cell repertoires in COVID-19. Method: immunoSEQ multiplex PCR; TCRdb's copy keeps in-frame clones and lacks some. The sample yields roughly 280,000 clones, 88% seen once. The sequenced material came from peripheral blood. The receptors come from a woman under 40 with COVID-19, enrolled during active disease.

V gene TRBV18 combines with J gene TRBJ1-1; perhaps TRBD1 as D (5 bases). V lost 4 bases and J lost 0, with 12 bases in between. The CDR3 has 15 amino acids. In germline, CDR1 is KGHSH, CDR2 LQKENI. CDR3 DNA sequence: TGTGCCAGCTCACTATTAGGGGCCGTGAACACTGAAGCTTTCTTT. Protein sequence: CASSLLGAVNTEAFF.

The chain is built from TRBV30 and TRBJ1-2; TRBD1 aligns across 8 bases. Germline CDR1 reads GTSNPN; CDR2 reads SVGIG (reference sequence). There are 13 residues in the CDR3. V lost 5 bases to trimming and J lost 8 bases; unmatched junction nucleotides: 10. The CDR3 here is CAWEDQGAQGYTF. The DNA for the CDR3 is TGTGCCTGGGAAGATCAGGGGGCGCAGGGCTACACCTTC.

The J gene is TRBJ2-2, the V gene TRBV9; D call uncertain. The CDR3 length is 14 residues. Deletions cut 2 bases from V and 3 bases from J, with 8 bases between. Germline loops: CDR1 SGDLS, CDR2 YYNGEE. The CDR3 protein is CASSVHPDTGELFF. The CDR3 nucleotides read TGTGCCAGCAGCGTCCACCCGGACACCGGGGAGCTGTTTTTT.

The chain has TRBV29-1 and TRBJ2-2; the match to TRBD1 covers 8 bases. The trim removed 7 bases at V and 5 bases at J, leaving 12 bases unmatched. The CDR3 runs 15 residues. Germline loops: CDR1 SQVTM, CDR2 ANQGSEA. CDR3 protein: CSALRQGYWTGELFF. The CDR3 DNA reads as TGCAGCGCCCTCAGACAGGGGTATTGGACCGGGGAGCTGTTTTTT.

The chain recombines TRBV7-9 with TRBJ2-7; 8 nucleotides agree with TRBD2. This CDR3 is built from 15 residues. V lost 5 bases to trimming and J lost 0 bases; unmatched junction nucleotides: 6. Germline CDR1 is SEHNR and CDR2 is FQNEAQ (reference sequence). The chain's CDR3 is CASSPSGLSSYEQYF. In DNA form, the CDR3 reads TGTGCCAGCAGCCCTAGCGGGTTGAGCTCCTACGAGCAGTACTTC.

This chain's CDR3 is CARRQGRKTEAFF. In DNA, the CDR3 is TGCGCCAGGCGACAGGGCCGGAAAACTGAAGCTTTCTTT. The rearrangement uses TRBV10-1 and TRBJ1-1, with 7 bases fitting TRBD1. The CDR3 sequence is 13 residues long. The V and J ends lost 9 bases and 5 bases, in that order; junction bases with no gene match: 9. Germline assignment: CDR1 WNHNN and CDR2 SYGVQD (reference sequence).

The chain recombines TRBV4-1 with TRBJ2-1, with 8 bases that match TRBD2. Per germline, CDR1 MGHRA and CDR2 YSYEKL. This CDR3 comprises 15 residues. V lost 1 base, J lost 2 bases, and 1 base stayed unmatched. The CDR3 sequence: CASSQVAGTYNEQFF. The CDR3, as DNA: TGCGCCAGCAGCCAAGTAGCGGGAACCTACAATGAGCAGTTCTTC.

The chain combines TRBV28 with TRBJ2-5; 7 bases align to TRBD2. The germline V gene encodes CDR1 MDHEN and CDR2 SYDVKM. The junction had 7 bases not matched to a gene; V was cut back by 7 bases and J by 5 bases. The CDR3 sequence is 13 residues long. This chain's CDR3 is CASNGRARETQYF. CDR3 coding DNA: TGTGCCAGCAATGGGAGGGCCCGGGAGACCCAGTACTTC.

The chain carries TRBV19 and TRBJ1-5; 12 bases align to TRBD1. Germline V gene lookup returns CDR1 LNHDA and CDR2 SQIVND (reference sequence). V lost 5 bases and J lost 2; bases outside the gene matches: 19. There are 21 residues in the CDR3. CDR3 protein: CASSLIPARDRGRVGNQPQHF. CDR3 bases: TGTGCCAGTAGTCTCATACCCGCCCGGGACAGGGGGCGCGTGGGCAATCAGCCCCAGCATTTT.

J is TRBJ2-1 and V is TRBV20-1; 8 nucleotides agree with TRBD2. Germline V gene data show CDR1 as DFQATT and CDR2 as SNEGSKA (reference sequence). The CDR3 has 13 residues. J gave up 5 bases and V 3 bases, and 3 bases lay outside the gene matches. CDR3 in DNA: TGCAGTGCTAGTGGGACTAGTGACAATGAGCAGTTCTTC. Its translation: CSASGTSDNEQFF.

The rearrangement links TRBV11-2 to TRBJ2-2; 8 positions match TRBD1. Unmatched junction bases numbered 7, after V lost 6 bases and J lost 7 bases. The CDR3 sequence is 14 residues long. Germline-derived CDR1 and CDR2 are SGHAT and FQNNGV. CDR3 nucleotide sequence: TGTGCCAGCAGACGGATGACAGGGGACGGGGAGCTGTTTTTT. Protein: CASRRMTGDGELFF.

This chain uses TRBV5-1 with TRBJ1-1, with D hard to call. Trimming shortened V by 0 bases and J by 8 bases, and 8 bases separated the two germline ends. The CDR3 sequence is 12 residues long. Looked up from germline, CDR1 is SGHRS and CDR2 is YFSETQ. CDR3 sequence reads: CASSLDRGEAFF. DNA of the CDR3: TGCGCCAGCAGCTTGGACCGCGGGGAAGCTTTCTTT.

This clone has just one count. V usage is TRBV6-5 and J usage is TRBJ2-3; 7 nucleotides match TRBD2. Germline values: CDR1 MNHEY, CDR2 SVGAGI. This CDR3 has 15 residues. V lost 4 bases and J lost 2; bases outside the gene matches: 6. Here the CDR3 reads CASSFTSDSTDTQYF. For the CDR3, the DNA is TGTGCCAGCAGTTTTACTAGCGACTCCACAGATACGCAGTATTTT.

This clone was detected only a few times. This chain links TRBV4-2 with TRBJ1-1; possible D gene TRBD1, 5 bases. V lost 2 bases and J 4 bases, leaving 14 bases between the germline ends. The CDR3 sequence is 15 residues long. The germline V gene has CDR1 LGHNA and CDR2 YNFKEQ. The CDR3, as DNA: TGTGCCAGCAGCCAATACGACAGAGGAGTCACTGAAGCTTTCTTT. As protein: CASSQYDRGVTEAFF.

The chain joins TRBV15 to TRBJ2-7, with a tentative D call TRBD1 (5 bases). The CDR3 totals 13 residues. The V gene's germline CDR1 is LNHNV and CDR2 YYDKDF (reference sequence). V was trimmed by 5 bases and J by 4 bases, leaving 12 bases between them. The CDR3 is CATSGPQGYEQYF. The CDR3, as DNA: TGTGCCACCAGCGGCCCTCAGGGATACGAGCAGTACTTC.

This chain links TRBV5-1 with TRBJ2-5, with 9 bases that match TRBD1. The CDR3 contains 15 residues. Losses at the gene ends were 4 bases for V and 5 bases for J; bases not matched to a gene: 9. Germline-derived CDR1 and CDR2 are SGHRS and YFSETQ. CDR3 DNA sequence: TGCGCCAGCAGCCTTGGGACAGGGAGAGGGGAGACCCAGTACTTC. Translation gives CASSLGTGRGETQYF.

This rearrangement joins TRBV7-8 to TRBJ2-1; D is uncertain. From germline, CDR1 is SGHVS and CDR2 FQNEAQ. There are 11 residues in the CDR3. V shed 5 bases and J shed 7 bases, with 6 bases lying between them. Here the CDR3 reads CASSPFNEQFF. The CDR3 DNA follows: TGTGCCAGCAGCCCTTTTAATGAGCAGTTCTTC.

This clone has a single count. The J gene is TRBJ2-1, the V gene TRBV5-1; possible D gene TRBD2, 6 bases. Trimming removed 7 bases from V and 6 bases from J, with 23 bases in between. The CDR3 is made up of 16 amino acids. Germline CDR1 SGHRS, CDR2 YFSETQ. The CDR3 sequence: CASQAGSGEKGNEQFF. Here the CDR3 DNA reads TGCGCCAGCCAAGCTGGGTCGGGAGAGAAGGGCAATGAGCAGTTCTTC.